These 10 T cell receptor beta chains were sequenced from one sample in a study of beta chain features in type 1 diabetes. Expressed TCRB transcripts were sequenced because the entire RNA isolate underwent reverse transcription. Profiling relied on immunoSEQ multiplex PCR, and the TCRdb table lists in-frame clones only, not all of them. This table has about 180,000 clones, around an eighth appearing once. The source material was central memory CD4+ T cells from blood. The receptors shown here come from a woman between 18 and 29 years old in good health.

The rearrangement uses TRBV7-9 and TRBJ2-3; D remains ambiguous. The CDR3 sequence is 12 residues long. Trimming took 0 bases from V and 12 from J, leaving 10 bases between them. CDR1 SEHNR and CDR2 FQNEAQ come from the germline V gene (reference sequence). Here the CDR3 reads CASSLAAQKQYF. CDR3 bases: TGTGCCAGCAGCTTAGCTGCTCAGAAACAGTATTTT.

J is TRBJ2-7 and V is TRBV27; perhaps TRBD2 as D (5 bases). The germline CDR1 and CDR2 sequences are MNHEY and SMNVEV (reference sequence). The CDR3 extends over 13 amino acids. V lost 6 bases and J 2 bases, leaving 11 bases between the germline ends. In DNA, the CDR3 is TGTGCCAGCAGATCTAGCCTTACCTACGAGCAGTACTTC. This codes for CASRSSLTYEQYF.

The V call is TRBV28, the J call TRBJ1-1; perhaps TRBD1 as D (6 bases). Germline-derived CDR1 and CDR2 are MDHEN and SYDVKM. V gave up 6 bases and J gave up 1 base, with 9 bases separating them. The CDR3 loop spans 13 amino acids. The CDR3 DNA is TGTGCCAGCAGGGGACACCCGAACACTGAAGCTTTCTTT. This sequence encodes CASRGHPNTEAFF.

The chain uses TRBV5-1 and TRBJ2-7; 7 bases match TRBD1. This CDR3 spans 15 amino acids. Germline V CDR1 and CDR2: SGHRS, YFSETQ. V lost 3 bases to trimming and J lost 2 bases; unmatched junction nucleotides: 8. CDR3 region: CASSSGPGQTYEQYF. In nucleotides, the CDR3 is TGCGCCAGCAGCTCGGGGCCGGGACAGACCTACGAGCAGTACTTC.

The sample holds a few counts of this clone. The V and J genes are TRBV7-9 and TRBJ2-7; 8 positions match TRBD1. The CDR3 covers 16 residues. V dropped 2 bases and J dropped 4; count of bases not matched to a gene: 10. Per germline, CDR1 SEHNR and CDR2 FQNEAQ (reference sequence). The CDR3 protein is CASSLRRTGSLYEQYF. Written as DNA, the CDR3 is TGTGCCAGCAGCTTAAGGAGGACAGGGAGCTTGTACGAGCAGTACTTC. Supplemented by reference TRBV7-9 and TRBJ2-7, the full variable domain reads DTGVSQNPRHKITKRGQNVTFRCDPISEHNRLYWYRQTLGQGPEFLTYFQNEAQLEKSRLLSDRFSAERPKGSFSTLEIQRTEQGDSAMYLCASSLRRTGSLYEQYFGPGTRLTVT.

A few counts support this clone. The genes are TRBV30 and TRBJ1-5; 7 positions agree with TRBD1. This CDR3 region has 14 residues. The germline V gene encodes CDR1 GTSNPN and CDR2 SVGIG (reference sequence). The V and J ends lost 0 bases and 7 bases, in that order; junction bases with no gene match: 6. CDR3: CAWSVNRGEQPQHF. The CDR3 DNA sequence: TGTGCCTGGAGTGTTAACAGGGGAGAACAGCCCCAGCATTTT. The full variable domain, in which reference TRBV30 and TRBJ1-5 provide the parts outside the CDR3, is SQTIHQWPATLVQPVGSPLSLECTVEGTSNPNLYWYRQAAGRGLQLLFYSVGIGQISSEVPQNLSASRPQDRQFILSSKKLLLSDSGFYLCAWSVNRGEQPQHFGDGTRLSIL.

This sequence joins TRBV14 and TRBJ1-2; tentatively, D is TRBD1 (6 bases). Trimming cost V 1 base and J 5 bases, with 17 bases left between them. Germline lookup yields CDR1 SGHDN and CDR2 FVKESK. This CDR3 contains 16 residues. The CDR3 loop reads CASSQGRVVGAYGYTF. The CDR3, as DNA: TGTGCCAGCAGCCAAGGACGTGTTGTGGGGGCTTATGGCTACACCTTC. The full variable domain, its missing parts supplied by reference TRBV14 and TRBJ1-2, is EAGVTQFPSHSVIEKGQTVTLRCDPISGHDNLYWYRRVMGKEIKFLLHFVKESKQDESGMPNNRFLAERTGGTYSTLKVQPAELEDSGVYFCASSQGRVVGAYGYTFGSGTRLTVV.

The table lists this clone with a few counts. The V call is TRBV6-5, the J call TRBJ2-2, with TRBD2 matching 11 bases. The length of the CDR3 is 15 residues. J gave up 3 bases and V 5 bases, and 2 bases lay outside the gene matches. Germline V gene lookup returns CDR1 MNHEY and CDR2 SVGAGI. CDR3 residues: CASSRTSGYTGELFF. The DNA for the CDR3 is TGTGCCAGCAGTCGGACTAGCGGGTACACCGGGGAGCTGTTTTTT.

This chain connects TRBV5-4 to TRBJ2-5, with D possibly TRBD1 on 6 matching bases. Trimming cost V 4 bases and J 0 bases, with 7 bases left between them. The CDR3 contains 13 residues. CDR1 and CDR2 (germline): SGHNT, YYREEE (reference sequence). This CDR3 reads CASSHRDQETQYF. The CDR3 coding sequence is TGTGCCAGCAGCCACAGGGACCAAGAGACCCAGTACTTC.

The chain combines TRBV30 with TRBJ1-5, with 7 bases matching TRBD1. Germline CDR1 reads GTSNPN; CDR2 reads SVGIG (reference sequence). CDR3 length: 15 residues. Trimming at V came to 3 bases and at J to 6 bases, leaving 11 bases not matched to a gene. CDR3 amino acids: CAWRDGGGVSQPQHF. CDR3 coding DNA: TGTGCCTGGAGGGATGGAGGGGGCGTAAGTCAGCCCCAGCATTTT.